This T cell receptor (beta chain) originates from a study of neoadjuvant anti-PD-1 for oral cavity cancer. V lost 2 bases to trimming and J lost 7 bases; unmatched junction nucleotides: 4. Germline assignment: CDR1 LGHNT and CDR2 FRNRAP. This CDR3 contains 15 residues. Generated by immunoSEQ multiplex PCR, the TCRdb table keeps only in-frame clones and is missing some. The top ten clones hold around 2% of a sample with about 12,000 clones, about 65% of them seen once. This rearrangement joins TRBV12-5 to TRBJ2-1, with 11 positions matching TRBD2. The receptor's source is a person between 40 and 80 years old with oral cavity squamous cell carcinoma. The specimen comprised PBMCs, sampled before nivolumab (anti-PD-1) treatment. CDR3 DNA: TGTGCTAGTGGTTTGCTTAGCGGGGGGGAGAATGAGCAGTTCTTC. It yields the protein CASGLLSGGENEQFF. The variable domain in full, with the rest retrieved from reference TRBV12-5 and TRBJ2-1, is DARVTQTPRHKVTEMGQEVTMRCQPILGHNTVFWYRQTMMQGLELLAYFRNRAPLDDSGMPKDRFSAEMPDATLATLKIQPSEPRDSAVYFCASGLLSGGENEQFFGPGTRLTVL.